This is a list of T cell receptor beta chains from one sample in a study of T-cell reconstitution after alpha-beta-depleted transplantation in children. TCRdb re-called the PCR reads through MiXCR, storing one row per CDR3 protein. Of some 590,000 distinct CDR3 sequences in the sample, over 9.5% were seen once. The sample was PBMCs from the stem cell graft donor, taken from the stem cell graft. The source is a human donor who donated a stem cell graft to a child with acute myeloid leukemia. Each CDR3 is given with its conserved first and last residue. A D gene is named only where the DNA matches it firmly. The listing skips clone size in some rows; elsewhere it reads once, few, many or a size class.

>TRBV6-2/TRBV6-3|TRBJ2-1|few|-
CASSYRAADNEQFF
TGTGCCAGCAGTTACCGGGCTGCTGACAATGAGCAGTTCTTC
>TRBV6-2/TRBV6-3|TRBJ2-1|few|-
CASSYRAFGQFF
TGTGCCAGCAGTTACAGAGCCTTCGGGCAGTTCTTC
>TRBV7-2|TRBJ2-1|many|TRBD2
CASRIGLAGARVQFF
TGTGCCAGCAGAATTGGGCTAGCGGGAGCCAGGGTGCAGTTCTTC
>TRBV7-8|TRBJ1-5|few|TRBD1
CASSGQDRAGNQPQHF
TGTGCCAGCAGCGGCCAGGACAGGGCTGGAAATCAGCCCCAGCATTTT
>TRBV14|TRBJ2-1|many|-
CASSQVLGVGTYNEQFF
TGTGCCAGCAGCCAAGTCTTAGGGGTAGGGACCTACAATGAGCAGTTCTTC
>TRBV20-1|TRBJ1-2|few|-
CSASAGSPIWDGYTF
TGCAGTGCTAGCGCTGGGAGCCCCATATGGGATGGCTACACCTTC
>TRBV4-2|TRBJ2-7|-|TRBD1
CASSQVGTAYEQYF
TGTGCCAGCAGCCAAGTCGGGACAGCCTACGAGCAGTACTTC
>TRBV20-1|TRBJ2-1|-|TRBD2
CSASPLAGALNEQFF
TGCAGTGCTTCACCACTAGCGGGAGCCTTAAATGAGCAGTTCTTC
>TRBV6-1|TRBJ2-7|many|-
CASIGLPLNDEQYF
TGTGCCAGCATTGGACTCCCCCTCAACGACGAGCAGTACTTC
>TRBV5-1|TRBJ2-7|many|TRBD2
CASSLGLARYEQYF
TGCGCCAGCAGCTTGGGACTAGCCCGCTACGAGCAGTACTTC
>TRBV4-3|TRBJ2-2|-|-
CASSLLAFLSTGELFF
TGCGCCAGCAGCCTGTTAGCGTTCCTGAGCACCGGGGAGCTGTTTTTT
>TRBV7-9|TRBJ1-1|many|-
CASSGPGGNTEAFF
TGTGCCAGCAGCGGGCCTGGGGGGAACACTGAAGCTTTCTTT
>TRBV29-1|TRBJ2-7|few|-
CSVGQPYEQYF
TGCAGCGTTGGACAGCCCTACGAGCAGTACTTC
>TRBV29-1|TRBJ2-1|many|-
CSAEILDEQFF
TGCAGCGCGGAGATCTTAGATGAGCAGTTCTTC
>TRBV30|TRBJ2-1|few|TRBD2
CAWSRPGLVSNEQFF
TGTGCCTGGAGTCGACCGGGACTAGTCTCCAATGAGCAGTTCTTC
>TRBV18|TRBJ1-5|few|-
CASSPGARDQPQHF
TGTGCCAGCTCACCGGGGGCGCGAGATCAGCCCCAGCATTTT
>TRBV28|TRBJ2-1|few|-
CASISEGGNEQFF
TGTGCCAGCATTTCAGAGGGGGGTAATGAGCAGTTCTTC
>TRBV29-1|TRBJ2-3|few|-
CSPAWRCSTDTQYF
TGCAGCCCCGCGTGGAGGTGTAGCACAGATACGCAGTATTTT
>TRBV7-2|TRBJ2-5|few|TRBD2
CASSLASTSGMKTQYF
TGTGCCAGCAGCTTAGCGTCAACTAGCGGAATGAAGACCCAGTACTTC
>TRBV6-2/TRBV6-3|TRBJ1-5|-|-
CASSYPAQGIQPQHF
TGTGCCAGCAGTTACCCAGCCCAGGGGATCCAGCCCCAGCATTTT
>TRBV12-3/TRBV12-4|TRBJ1-1|-|-
CASSGTGTGEAFF
TGTGCCAGCAGCGGTACCGGGACCGGTGAAGCTTTCTTT
>TRBV12-3/TRBV12-4|TRBJ2-4|few|-
CASRDSGGAKNIQYF
TGTGCCAGCAGGGACTCTGGGGGGGCCAAAAACATTCAGTACTTC
>TRBV24-1|TRBJ2-3|few|TRBD2
CATSDLDSGADTQYF
TGTGCCACCAGTGATTTGGACAGCGGGGCAGATACGCAGTATTTT
>TRBV29-1|TRBJ2-7|few|-
CSVDQGPSYEQYF
TGCAGCGTTGACCAGGGACCGTCCTACGAGCAGTACTTC
>TRBV20-1|TRBJ2-6|many|TRBD1
CSANRGLGANVLTF
TGCAGTGCCAACAGGGGGCTTGGGGCCAACGTCCTGACTTTC
>TRBV27|TRBJ2-7|-|-
CASSSRLGYGQYF
TGTGCCAGCAGTTCAAGACTAGGCTACGGGCAGTACTTC
>TRBV19|TRBJ2-5|few|-
CASIPLQETQYF
TGTGCCAGTATCCCCCTGCAAGAGACCCAGTACTTC
>TRBV7-9|TRBJ1-2|few|TRBD1
CASSFDDRGQGYTF
TGTGCCAGCAGCTTTGACGACAGGGGGCAGGGCTACACCTTC
>TRBV12-3/TRBV12-4|TRBJ1-3|few|-
CASTDNGENTIYF
TGTGCCAGTACTGACAATGGGGAAAACACCATATATTTT
>TRBV20-1|TRBJ1-1|few|-
CSAINQVEAFF
TGCAGTGCTATAAACCAGGTCGAAGCTTTCTTT
>TRBV7-8|TRBJ1-1|-|-
CASWAGGRGTEAFF
TGTGCCAGCTGGGCGGGGGGGCGCGGCACTGAAGCTTTCTTT
>TRBV19|TRBJ2-7|many|TRBD2
CASKSAEAGDYEQYF
TGTGCCAGTAAAAGCGCTGAAGCGGGGGACTACGAGCAGTACTTC
>TRBV15|TRBJ1-5|few|-
CATSSQDRFFPHF
TGTGCCACCAGCTCACAAGACAGGTTTTTTCCCCATTTT
>TRBV12-3/TRBV12-4|TRBJ2-3|many|TRBD2
CASSLGAGGGDTQYF
TGTGCCAGCAGTTTAGGAGCGGGAGGAGGAGATACGCAGTATTTT
>TRBV7-2|TRBJ2-3|many|-
CASSLYVDTQYF
TGTGCCAGCAGCTTGTATGTGGATACGCAGTATTTT
>TRBV28|TRBJ2-1|many|TRBD2
CASSLSGTSGNNEQFF
TGTGCCAGCAGTTTATCAGGGACTAGCGGGAACAATGAGCAGTTCTTC
>TRBV20-1|TRBJ2-7|few|TRBD2
CSARDLGREGRLPSYEQYF
TGCAGTGCTAGAGATTTAGGTCGGGAGGGCCGTTTGCCGTCCTACGAGCAGTACTTC
>TRBV20-1|TRBJ2-7|many|TRBD1
CSARDYGTDSYEQYF
TGCAGTGCTAGAGATTATGGGACAGACTCCTACGAGCAGTACTTC
>TRBV27|TRBJ2-7|-|-
CAGSFSPRTEIYEQYF
TGTGCCGGCAGTTTTAGTCCCCGGACAGAGATCTACGAGCAGTACTTC
>TRBV12-3/TRBV12-4|TRBJ2-3|many|TRBD2
CASSDSSGRTDTQYF
TGTGCCAGCAGTGATTCTAGCGGGAGGACAGATACGCAGTATTTT
>TRBV25-1|TRBJ2-7|many|-
CASSEGKTGSSYEQYF
TGTGCCAGCAGTGAGGGGAAGACGGGAAGCTCCTACGAGCAGTACTTC
>TRBV7-2|TRBJ2-7|many|-
CASSPGAYEQYF
TGCGCCAGCAGCCCCGGAGCCTACGAGCAGTACTTC